The T cell receptor (beta chain) described here comes from a study of cytomegalovirus exposure and HLA in healthy donors. The study, taken as a whole, reports: The authors assumed roughly uniform sequencing depth across donors for presence/absence analyses. Among CMV-associated TCR beta chains, most appeared HLA-restricted in a later analysis. The classifier reportedly diagnosed cytomegalovirus status with high specificity and sensitivity.

Per germline, CDR1 MNHEY and CDR2 SMNVEV (reference sequence). Trimming stripped 6 bases from V and 4 bases from J, with 19 bases between. The CDR3 loop spans 16 amino acids. A note on this clone: The antigen is unknown.

Primers included in the PCR were 60 Vbeta and 13 Jbeta primers. Assay: immunoSEQ multiplex PCR; the TCRdb copy retains only in-frame clones and omits some. Of 85,000 to 120,000 clones listed, roughly four fifths were seen once; the top ten hold 1.6%. Donors likely had unrecorded immune exposures despite being nominally healthy when sampled. This receptor was obtained from a man between 45 and 60 years old in good health and CMV-seronegative. The sample comprised PBMCs. The rearrangement joins TRBV27 to TRBJ1-3, with D unclear. The CDR3 nucleotides read TGTGCCAGCAGCCTCAGCGGGGTGGCCGTAGGAAACACCATATATTTT. This translates into CASSLSGVAVGNTIYF.